This T cell receptor beta chain originates from a study of CD8 T cells in Susac syndrome. The CDR3 length is 15 residues. Germline V lookup: CDR1 SGHDT, CDR2 YYEEEE. After removal of 4 bases from V and 0 bases from J, the junction contained 3 bases not matched to a gene. From blood CD8+ and CD4+ T cells, TCR beta sequences were generated. Relapsing-remitting disease, either stable or active, was present in the treatment-naive patients who were the multiple sclerosis controls. Negative isolation was applied to CD8+ and CD4+ T cells, and FACS enrichment was applied to TEMRA cells. RNA in amounts of roughly 0.5 to 1 ug was reverse transcribed with random hexamers. Across 54 Vbeta and 13 Jbeta, TCR beta CDR3 was amplified with immunoSEQ multiplex PCR. TCRdb reprocessed the immunoSEQ multiplex PCR reads via MiXCR and lists one record per CDR3 protein. The sample yields about 180,000 distinct CDR3 sequences, about 93% seen once.

This clonotype was sampled from a human donor with multiple sclerosis. Sequenced: CD4+ T cells from PBMCs. V gene TRBV5-6 combines with J gene TRBJ2-3; the match to TRBD2 covers 9 bases. The CDR3 is CASSLTSGSTDTQYF. The DNA for the CDR3 is TGTGCCAGCAGCCTTACTAGCGGGAGCACAGATACGCAGTATTTT.